These 17 T cell receptor beta chains were sequenced from one sample in a study of T cell clonotyping in hematopoietic cell transplantation. The protocol was immunoSEQ multiplex PCR, while the TCRdb copy is restricted to in-frame clones and leaves out a portion. Of around 7,500 clones detected, more than 90% appear once; the ten largest clones hold roughly 4.2%. Sequencing used PBMCs, obtained 180 days after allogeneic stem cell transplant. The source is a female patient aged 45 to 65 who had an allogeneic stem cell transplant from an unrelated donor, so the T cells may come from the graft donor. Some clones in this sample may be carry-over from other donors' samples.

The rearrangement joins TRBV27 to TRBJ2-7; 7 bases fit TRBD2. Unmatched junction bases numbered 3, after V lost 1 base and J lost 0 bases. This CDR3 is 15 amino acids long. The germline V gene has CDR1 MNHEY and CDR2 SMNVEV (reference sequence). The CDR3 sequence: CASSLYPGGSYEQYV. DNA of the CDR3: TGTGCCAGCAGTTTATACCCGGGGGGCTCCTACGAGCAGTACGTC.

The rearrangement joins TRBV5-4 to TRBJ2-5, with D perhaps matching TRBD2 (6 bases). The germline V gene has CDR1 SGHNT and CDR2 YYREEE (reference sequence). This CDR3 contains 15 residues. The V end lost 0 bases, the J end lost 2 bases, and 11 bases lay between the germline ends. In nucleotides, the CDR3 is TGTGCCAGCAGCTTGGGGTCCGGGGGACAAGAGACCCAGTACTTC. Its protein is CASSLGSGGQETQYF.

The chain has TRBV29-1 and TRBJ1-2, with D maybe TRBD1 (5 bases). The germline CDR1 and CDR2 sequences are SQVTM and ANQGSEA. V was pared by 4 bases and J by 4 bases, with 10 bases between. This CDR3 spans 12 amino acids. CDR3 coding DNA: TGCAGCGTTGTCCAGGGCGCCTATGGCTACACCTTC. This encodes CSVVQGAYGYTF. The full variable domain, its missing parts supplied by reference TRBV29-1 and TRBJ1-2, is SAVISQKPSRDICQRGTSLTIQCQVDSQVTMMFWYRQQPGQSLTLIATANQGSEATYESGFVIDKFPISRPNLTFSTLTVSNMSPEDSSIYLCSVVQGAYGYTFGSGTRLTVV.

The rearrangement joins TRBV6-5 to TRBJ1-1; D is unclear. This CDR3 has 14 residues. V was shortened by 6 bases and J by 1 base, with 12 bases between the two germline ends. Looked up from germline, CDR1 is MNHEY and CDR2 is SVGAGI. CDR3 sequence: CASSYTAGNTEAFF. The CDR3 DNA sequence: TGTGCCAGCAGCTATACGGCAGGGAACACTGAAGCTTTCTTT.

The gene calls are TRBV7-8 and TRBJ1-4; unclear D gene. Germline assignment: CDR1 SGHVS and CDR2 FQNEAQ. CDR3 length: 11 residues. V gave up 11 bases and J gave up 3 bases, with 7 bases separating them. CDR3 DNA: TGTGCCGCGGGGTCTAATGAAAAACTGTTTTTT. This gives the protein CAAGSNEKLFF.

J is TRBJ2-2 and V is TRBV5-4; D may be TRBD2 (6 bases). Between the trimmed V and J ends, which lost 4 bases and 9 bases, there was a span of 22 bases. Germline V CDR1 and CDR2: SGHNT, YYREEE (reference sequence). This CDR3 has 16 residues. The CDR3 spells CASSPTPGVEGRELFF. In DNA form, the CDR3 reads TGTGCCAGCAGCCCGACGCCCGGGGTGGAGGGAAGGGAGCTGTTTTTT.

V and J are TRBV6-5 and TRBJ1-2, with 7 nucleotides matching TRBD1. With V trimmed by 0 bases and J by 8 bases, 6 bases remained unmatched. The CDR3 covers 14 residues. From germline, CDR1 is MNHEY and CDR2 SVGAGI. The CDR3 loop reads CASSYSKGAEGYTF. The DNA for the CDR3 is TGTGCCAGCAGTTACTCGAAGGGGGCGGAAGGCTACACCTTC.

This clone was recorded a few times. The gene calls are TRBV5-1 and TRBJ2-7, with TRBD1 identical over 7 bases. Germline lookup yields CDR1 SGHRS and CDR2 YFSETQ. V dropped 4 bases and J dropped 2; count of bases not matched to a gene: 6. CDR3 size: 14 residues. The CDR3 loop reads CASSPTGTAYEQYF. CDR3 bases: TGCGCCAGCAGCCCAACCGGGACAGCCTACGAGCAGTACTTC.

This clone was recorded a few times. V gene TRBV19 combines with J gene TRBJ1-1; D remains ambiguous. The CDR3 covers 11 residues. Germline assignment: CDR1 LNHDA and CDR2 SQIVND (reference sequence). Deletions cut 6 bases from V and 4 bases from J, with 6 bases between. CDR3 DNA sequence: TGTGCCAGTAGGGTCTTCACTGAAGCTTTCTTT. Translated: CASRVFTEAFF.

The CDR3 sequence: CATAFDTQYF. CDR3 sequence (DNA): TGTGCCACCGCCTTCGATACGCAGTATTTT. J is TRBJ2-3 and V is TRBV6-1; D not certain. The CDR3 has 10 residues. Germline V gene sequence: CDR1 MNHNS, CDR2 SASEGT. V was shortened by 10 bases and J by 6 bases, with 8 bases between the two germline ends.

This clone was observed a single time. The J gene is TRBJ2-7, the V gene TRBV19, with D unclear. From germline, CDR1 is LNHDA and CDR2 SQIVND (reference sequence). The CDR3 sequence is 15 residues long. V shed 1 base and J shed 0 bases, with 10 bases lying between them. As DNA, the CDR3 is TGTGCCAGTAGTATAGGAGGCGACCGCTCCTACGAGCAGTACTTC. Protein product: CASSIGGDRSYEQYF. Complete variable domain (other parts from reference TRBV19 and TRBJ2-7): DGGITQSPKYLFRKEGQNVTLSCEQNLNHDAMYWYRQDPGQGLRLIYYSQIVNDFQKGDIAEGYSVSREKKESFPLTVTSAQKNPTAFYLCASSIGGDRSYEQYFGPGTRLTVT.

The chain recombines TRBV7-3 with TRBJ1-2; 7 bases are a match to TRBD1. Germline-derived CDR1 and CDR2 are SGHTA and FQGTGA. V shed 5 bases, J shed 4 bases, and the junction held 16 bases outside the gene matches. This CDR3 spans 17 amino acids. This chain's CDR3 is CASSPTDRAAGIYGYTF. In DNA, the CDR3 is TGTGCCAGCAGCCCAACCGACAGGGCGGCAGGGATCTATGGCTACACCTTC.

The chain joins TRBV19 to TRBJ2-5; 9 nucleotides match TRBD1. Trimming took 7 bases from V and 1 from J; bases not matched to a gene: 4. Germline CDR1 reads LNHDA; CDR2 reads SQIVND (reference sequence). The CDR3 has 14 amino acids. CDR3 coding DNA: TGTGCCAGTAAAGTGACAGGGGGCCAAGAGACCCAGTACTTC. Translating gives CASKVTGGQETQYF. Full variable domain (remainder filled in from reference TRBV19 and TRBJ2-5): DGGITQSPKYLFRKEGQNVTLSCEQNLNHDAMYWYRQDPGQGLRLIYYSQIVNDFQKGDIAEGYSVSREKKESFPLTVTSAQKNPTAFYLCASKVTGGQETQYFGPGTRLLVL.

The chain recombines TRBV2 with TRBJ2-7; D is undetermined. V lost 8 bases and J 0 bases, leaving 11 bases between the germline ends. The length of the CDR3 is 13 residues. The germline V gene encodes CDR1 SNHLY and CDR2 FYNNEI. The CDR3 spells CASGNTGSYEQYV. The CDR3 DNA follows: TGTGCCAGCGGGAACACGGGCTCCTACGAGCAGTACGTC.

This sequence joins TRBV9 and TRBJ2-3, with 9 bases matching TRBD2. The germline V gene encodes CDR1 SGDLS and CDR2 YYNGEE. The CDR3 covers 16 residues. The trim removed 3 bases at V and 3 bases at J, leaving 8 bases unmatched. CDR3 region: CASSAFSGSGTDTQYF. The CDR3 region has the DNA TGTGCCAGCAGCGCCTTTAGCGGGAGTGGAACAGATACGCAGTATTTT.

The chain is built from TRBV5-4 and TRBJ1-3; D gene unclear. Germline V lookup: CDR1 SGHNT, CDR2 YYREEE (reference sequence). The CDR3 sequence is 14 residues long. The V and J ends lost 4 bases and 7 bases respectively, with 15 bases between them. CDR3: CASSAASSGNTIYF. CDR3 coding DNA: TGTGCCAGCAGCGCCGCGTCCAGCGGGAACACCATATATTTT.

The chain joins TRBV6-6 to TRBJ1-2; TRBD1 matches at 7 bases. Trimming removed 7 bases from V and 4 bases from J; junction bases left unmatched: 6. This CDR3 region has 13 residues. Per the germline V gene, CDR1 is MNHNY and CDR2 is SVGAGI (reference sequence). The DNA for the CDR3 is TGTGCCAGCAAAGACAGGGATTCCTATGGCTACACCTTC. Protein sequence: CASKDRDSYGYTF.